Listed below are T cell receptor beta chains from one sample, sequenced in a study of cytomegalovirus exposure and HLA in healthy donors. Here immunoSEQ multiplex PCR was the method, and the copy in TCRdb shows in-frame clones only, minus some. The sample includes 70,000 to 85,000 clones, about 60% seen only once; the top ten take about 5.7%. Sequenced sample: PBMCs. These receptors were obtained from a man aged 25 to 45 in good health and CMV-seropositive. Both conserved end residues are part of each CDR3. D genes are given only for firm matches. Only some rows state a clone size, as once, few, many or a class for expanded clones.

abundance	v_gene	j_gene	d_gene	CDR3aa	CDR3nt
few	TRBV28	TRBJ2-5	TRBD1	CASSFTGAGETQYF	TGTGCCAGCAGCTTCACAGGGGCAGGCGAGACCCAGTACTTC
-	TRBV7-2	TRBJ2-7	TRBD2	CASSPRLAGGAYEQYF	TGTGCCAGCAGCCCAAGACTAGCGGGAGGCGCCTACGAGCAGTACTTC
-	TRBV7-5	TRBJ2-2	-	CVRSCPTGAGELFF	TGTGTCAGAAGCTGTCCAACAGGGGCCGGGGAGCTGTTTTTT
-	TRBV5-1	TRBJ2-7	TRBD1	CASSSSGTGGDEQYF	TGCGCCAGCAGCTCCTCTGGGACAGGGGGCGACGAGCAGTACTTC
-	TRBV12-1	TRBJ2-7	-	CASSRTRVGEQYF	TGTGCCAGCAGCCGGACCAGGGTTGGAGAGCAGTACTTC
-	TRBV6-1	TRBJ2-3	TRBD2	CASSEAGGGGDTQYF	TGTGCCAGCAGTGAGGCGGGGGGAGGTGGAGATACGCAGTATTTT
few	TRBV6-5	TRBJ2-7	TRBD1	CASSYTGVYEQYF	TGTGCCAGCAGTTACACAGGGGTCTACGAGCAGTACTTC
-	TRBV7-3	TRBJ2-2	-	CASSSHRDSGELFF	TGTGCCAGCAGCTCGCATCGGGACTCCGGGGAGCTGTTTTTT
-	TRBV9	TRBJ1-1	TRBD1	CASSVGTGLMNTEAFF	TGTGCCAGCAGCGTAGGGACAGGGCTGATGAACACTGAAGCTTTCTTT
-	TRBV18	TRBJ2-2	TRBD2	CASSPRTSGNTGELFF	TGTGCCAGCTCACCGCGGACTAGCGGAAACACCGGGGAGCTGTTTTTT
-	TRBV18	TRBJ2-7	TRBD1	CASSNVDRVREQYF	TGTGCCAGCTCAAATGTCGACAGGGTACGCGAGCAGTACTTC
few	TRBV12-5	TRBJ1-1	TRBD1	CASGGDRGRAVAEAFF	TGTGCTAGTGGTGGGGACAGGGGGCGTGCAGTTGCTGAAGCTTTCTTT
-	TRBV5-4	TRBJ2-5	TRBD2	CASSLAGTSAETQYF	TGTGCCAGCAGCTTGGCCGGGACTAGCGCAGAGACCCAGTACTTC
-	TRBV4-2	TRBJ2-3	-	CASSQEASADTQYF	TGTGCCAGCAGCCAAGAAGCGTCTGCAGATACGCAGTATTTT
-	TRBV15	TRBJ1-5	-	CATSKYTGINQPQHF	TGTGCCACCAGTAAATATACAGGGATCAATCAGCCCCAGCATTTT
-	TRBV7-9	TRBJ2-7	TRBD1	CASSPGGTVDEQYF	TGTGCCAGCAGTCCAGGGGGAACTGTCGACGAGCAGTACTTC
-	TRBV7-9	TRBJ1-5	-	CASSRPGQPQHF	TGTGCCAGCAGCCGCCCGGGACAGCCCCAGCATTTT
-	TRBV7-7	TRBJ2-7	-	CASSPKQGPYEQYF	TGTGCTAGCAGCCCTAAACAGGGCCCCTACGAGCAGTACTTC
-	TRBV2	TRBJ2-7	TRBD1	CASSEGTGGDEQYF	TGTGCCAGCAGTGAAGGGACAGGGGGCGACGAGCAGTACTTC
-	TRBV4-1	TRBJ2-7	-	CASSLGDGSSYEQYF	TGCGCCAGCAGTCTCGGAGACGGCTCCTCCTACGAGCAGTACTTC
-	TRBV28	TRBJ2-3	-	CASKGPGDTDTQYF	TGTGCCAGCAAAGGGCCGGGAGACACAGATACGCAGTATTTT
-	TRBV5-4	TRBJ1-2	-	CASTNRTQEGYTF	TGTGCCAGCACCAACAGGACCCAGGAGGGCTACACCTTC
-	TRBV2	TRBJ1-2	TRBD1	CASRRDSGGGYTF	TGTGCCAGCAGAAGGGACAGTGGGGGTGGCTACACCTTC
medium-sized	TRBV10-1	TRBJ1-6	TRBD1	CAKYRGYGSPLHF	TGCGCCAAATACAGGGGGTATGGTTCACCCCTCCACTTT
-	TRBV2	TRBJ2-1	TRBD2	CASRGVASGYEQFF	TGTGCCAGCAGAGGGGTGGCTAGCGGTTATGAGCAGTTCTTC
-	TRBV5-1	TRBJ1-5	-	CASSLSENQPQHF	TGCGCCAGCAGCTTGTCGGAGAATCAGCCCCAGCATTTT